What follows describes a single T cell receptor (beta chain). RNA totalling roughly 0.45 to 1 ug underwent reverse transcription with random hexamers. Across 54 Vbeta and 13 Jbeta, immunoSEQ multiplex PCR amplified TCR beta CDR3. TCRdb itself ran the immunoSEQ multiplex PCR reads through MiXCR, one entry per CDR3 protein. The sample has 150,000 to 200,000 distinct CDR3 sequences, 93% seen once. Germline values: CDR1 SNHLY, CDR2 FYNNEI. The CDR3 length is 13 residues. Deletions cut 5 bases from V and 4 bases from J, with 9 bases between. This sample stems from a study of CD8 T cells in Susac syndrome. TEMRA cells were enriched by FACS, while CD8+ and CD4+ T cells were obtained through a negative isolation that was performed magnetically.

Sequencing was carried out using CD4+ T cells from PBMCs. The chain uses TRBV2 and TRBJ1-5; no clear D. The source of this sequence is a human donor in good health. In DNA form, the CDR3 reads TGTGCCAGCAGTCCACAATTGAATCAGCCCCAGCATTTT. As protein: CASSPQLNQPQHF.